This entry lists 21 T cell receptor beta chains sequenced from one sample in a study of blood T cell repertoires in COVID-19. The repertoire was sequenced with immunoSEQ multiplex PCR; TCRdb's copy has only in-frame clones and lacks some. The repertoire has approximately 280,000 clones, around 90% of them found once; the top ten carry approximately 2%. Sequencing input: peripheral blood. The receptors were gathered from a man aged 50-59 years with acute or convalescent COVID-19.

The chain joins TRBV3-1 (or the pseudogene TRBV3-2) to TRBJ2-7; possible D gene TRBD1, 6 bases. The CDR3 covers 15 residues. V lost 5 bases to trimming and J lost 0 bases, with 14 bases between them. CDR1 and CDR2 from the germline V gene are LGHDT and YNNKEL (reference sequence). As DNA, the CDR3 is TGTGCCAGCAGCTCCTCCGGGACATCCTCCTACGAGCAGTACTTC. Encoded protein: CASSSSGTSSYEQYF.

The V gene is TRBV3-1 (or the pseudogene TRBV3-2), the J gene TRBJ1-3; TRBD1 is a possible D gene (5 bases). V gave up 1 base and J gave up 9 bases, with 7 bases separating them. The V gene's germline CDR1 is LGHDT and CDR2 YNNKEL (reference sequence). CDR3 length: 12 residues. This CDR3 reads CASSQGGITIYF. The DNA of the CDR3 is TGTGCCAGCAGCCAAGGGGGCATCACCATATATTTT.

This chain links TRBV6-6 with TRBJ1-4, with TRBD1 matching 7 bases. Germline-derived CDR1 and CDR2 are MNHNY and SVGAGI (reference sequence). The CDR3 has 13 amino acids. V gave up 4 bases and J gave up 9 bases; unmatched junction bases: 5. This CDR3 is CASSSWDSQKLFF. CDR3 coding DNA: TGTGCCAGCAGTTCCTGGGACAGTCAAAAACTGTTTTTT.

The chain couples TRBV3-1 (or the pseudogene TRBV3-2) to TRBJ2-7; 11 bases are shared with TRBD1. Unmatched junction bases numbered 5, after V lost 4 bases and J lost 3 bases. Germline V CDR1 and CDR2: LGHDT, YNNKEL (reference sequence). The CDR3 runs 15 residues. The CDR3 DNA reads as TGTGCCAGCAGCCCCCGGGACAGGGGGTTCTACGAGCAGTACTTC. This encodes CASSPRDRGFYEQYF.

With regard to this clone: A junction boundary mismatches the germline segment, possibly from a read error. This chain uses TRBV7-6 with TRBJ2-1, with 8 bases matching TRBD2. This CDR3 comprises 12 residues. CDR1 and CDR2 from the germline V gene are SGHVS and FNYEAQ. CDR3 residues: CASRDPGGDCVF. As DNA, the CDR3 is TGTGCCAGCAGGGATCCGGGGGGGGATTGTGTCTTC. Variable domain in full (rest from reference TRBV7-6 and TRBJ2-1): GAGVSQSPRYKVTKRGQDVALRCDPISGHVSLYWYRQALGQGPEFLTYFNYEAQQDKSGLPNDRFSAERPEGSISTLTIQRTEQRDSAMYRCASRDPGGDCVFGPGTRLTVL.

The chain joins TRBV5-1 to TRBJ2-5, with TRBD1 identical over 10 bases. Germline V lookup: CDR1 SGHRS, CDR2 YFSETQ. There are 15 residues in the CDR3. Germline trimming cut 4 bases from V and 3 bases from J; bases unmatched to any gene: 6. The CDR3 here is CASSPSTGGEETQYF. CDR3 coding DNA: TGCGCCAGCAGCCCATCGACAGGGGGCGAAGAGACCCAGTACTTC. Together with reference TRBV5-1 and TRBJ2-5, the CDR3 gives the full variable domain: KAGVTQTPRYLIKTRGQQVTLSCSPISGHRSVSWYQQTPGQGLQFLFEYFSETQRNKGNFPGRFSGRQFSNSRSEMNVSTLELGDSALYLCASSPSTGGEETQYFGPGTRLLVL.

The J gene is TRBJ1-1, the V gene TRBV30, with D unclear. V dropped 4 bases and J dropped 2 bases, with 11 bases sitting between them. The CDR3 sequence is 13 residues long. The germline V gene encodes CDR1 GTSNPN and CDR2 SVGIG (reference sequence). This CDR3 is CAWNPGSNTEAFF. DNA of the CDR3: TGTGCCTGGAACCCGGGGAGCAACACTGAAGCTTTCTTT.

CDR3 sequence: CAISDPGARAYSYNSPLHF. CDR3 DNA sequence: TGTGCCATCAGTGACCCTGGGGCCAGAGCTTATTCCTATAATTCACCCCTCCACTTT. The rearrangement uses TRBV10-3 and TRBJ1-6; tentative D call: TRBD1 (5 bases). V was pared by 3 bases and J by 1 base, with 19 bases between. This CDR3 has 19 amino acids. Germline assignment: CDR1 ENHRY and CDR2 SYGVKD.

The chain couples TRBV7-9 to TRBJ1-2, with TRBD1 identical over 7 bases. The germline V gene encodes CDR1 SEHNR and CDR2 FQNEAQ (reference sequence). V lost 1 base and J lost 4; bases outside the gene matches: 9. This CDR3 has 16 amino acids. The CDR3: CASSLVFNRDSYGYTF. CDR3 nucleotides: TGTGCCAGCAGCTTAGTTTTCAATCGGGACAGCTATGGCTACACCTTC.

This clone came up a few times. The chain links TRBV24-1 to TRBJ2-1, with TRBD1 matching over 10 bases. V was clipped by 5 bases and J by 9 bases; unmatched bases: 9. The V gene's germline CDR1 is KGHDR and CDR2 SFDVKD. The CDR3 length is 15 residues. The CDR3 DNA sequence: TGTGCCACCAGTGGAGACCGGGACAGGGGAGGTGAGCAGTTCTTC. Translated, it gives CATSGDRDRGGEQFF.

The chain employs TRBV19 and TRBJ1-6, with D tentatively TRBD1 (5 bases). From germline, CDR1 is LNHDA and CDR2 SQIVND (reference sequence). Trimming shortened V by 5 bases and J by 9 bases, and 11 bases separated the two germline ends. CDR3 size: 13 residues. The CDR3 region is CASSPGVSSPLHF. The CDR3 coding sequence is TGTGCCAGTAGTCCGGGGGTAAGTTCACCCCTCCACTTT.

The CDR3 region has the DNA TGTGCCAGCACCCAGGGTAATTCACCCCTCCACTTT. It codes for CASTQGNSPLHF. The rearrangement uses TRBV7-9 and TRBJ1-6; maybe TRBD1 (5 bases). Germline V gene data show CDR1 as SEHNR and CDR2 as FQNEAQ (reference sequence). The CDR3 is 12 amino acids. The V gene lost 7 bases and the J gene lost 6 bases, with 7 bases spanning the gap.

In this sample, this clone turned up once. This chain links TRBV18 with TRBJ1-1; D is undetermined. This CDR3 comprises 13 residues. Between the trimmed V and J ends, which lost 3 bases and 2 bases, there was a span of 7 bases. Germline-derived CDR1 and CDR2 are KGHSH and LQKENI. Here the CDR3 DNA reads TGTGCCAGCTCACCGGCCTTAAACACTGAAGCTTTCTTT. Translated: CASSPALNTEAFF.

As DNA, the CDR3 is TGTGCCAGCACTTGGACAGGAGAGCAGTTCTTC. Its translation: CASTWTGEQFF. The genes are TRBV2 and TRBJ2-1, with 7 bases fitting TRBD1. J gave up 10 bases and V 7 bases, and 4 bases lay outside the gene matches. Germline CDR1 reads SNHLY; CDR2 reads FYNNEI. This CDR3 spans 11 amino acids. Full variable domain (remainder filled in from reference TRBV2 and TRBJ2-1): EPEVTQTPSHQVTQMGQEVILRCVPISNHLYFYWYRQILGQKVEFLVSFYNNEISEKSEIFDDQFSVERPDGSNFTLKIRSTKLEDSAMYFCASTWTGEQFFGPGTRLTVL.

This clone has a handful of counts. CDR3 loop: CASSPGTGIAYGYTF. The CDR3 DNA is TGTGCCAGCAGCCCCGGGACAGGGATCGCCTATGGCTACACCTTC. The genes are TRBV7-3 and TRBJ1-2, with TRBD1 identical over 9 bases. CDR1 is SGHTA and CDR2 is FQGTGA in the germline V gene. Trimming removed 5 bases from V and 4 bases from J; junction bases left unmatched: 8. The CDR3 sequence is 15 residues long.

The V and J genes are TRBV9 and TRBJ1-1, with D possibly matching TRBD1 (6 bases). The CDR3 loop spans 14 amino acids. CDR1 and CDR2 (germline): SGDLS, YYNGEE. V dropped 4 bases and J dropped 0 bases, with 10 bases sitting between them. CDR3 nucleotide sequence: TGTGCCAGCAGCTCGACAGGCATGAACACTGAAGCTTTCTTT. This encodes CASSSTGMNTEAFF. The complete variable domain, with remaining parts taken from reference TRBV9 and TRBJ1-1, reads DSGVTQTPKHLITATGQRVTLRCSPRSGDLSVYWYQQSLDQGLQFLIQYYNGEERAKGNILERFSAQQFPDLHSELNLSSLELGDSALYFCASSSTGMNTEAFFGQGTRLTVV.

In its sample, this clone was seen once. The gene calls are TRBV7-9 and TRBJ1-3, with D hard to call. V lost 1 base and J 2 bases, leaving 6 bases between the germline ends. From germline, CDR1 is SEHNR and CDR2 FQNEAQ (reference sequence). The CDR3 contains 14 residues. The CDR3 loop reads CASSLDSAGNTIYF. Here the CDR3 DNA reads TGTGCCAGCAGCTTAGACAGTGCTGGAAACACCATATATTTT.

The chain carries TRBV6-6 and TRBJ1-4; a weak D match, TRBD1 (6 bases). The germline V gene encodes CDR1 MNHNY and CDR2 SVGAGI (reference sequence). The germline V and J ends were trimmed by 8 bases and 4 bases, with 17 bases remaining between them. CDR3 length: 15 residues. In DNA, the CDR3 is TGTGCCAGCGCCCCGGTGGACAGATATAATGAAAAACTGTTTTTT. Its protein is CASAPVDRYNEKLFF.

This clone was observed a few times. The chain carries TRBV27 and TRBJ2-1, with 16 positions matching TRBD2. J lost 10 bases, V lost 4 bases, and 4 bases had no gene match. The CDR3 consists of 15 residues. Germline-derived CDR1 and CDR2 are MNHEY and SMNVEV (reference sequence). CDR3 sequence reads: CASSWGLAGGQEQFF. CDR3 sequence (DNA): TGTGCCAGCAGTTGGGGACTAGCGGGGGGGCAGGAGCAGTTCTTC.

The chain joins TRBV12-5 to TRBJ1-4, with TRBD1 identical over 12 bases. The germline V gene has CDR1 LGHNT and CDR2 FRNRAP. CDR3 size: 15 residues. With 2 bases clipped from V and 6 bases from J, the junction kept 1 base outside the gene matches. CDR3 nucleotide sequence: TGTGCTAGTGGTTTGTGGGACAGGGGGCATGAAAAACTGTTTTTT. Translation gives CASGLWDRGHEKLFF.

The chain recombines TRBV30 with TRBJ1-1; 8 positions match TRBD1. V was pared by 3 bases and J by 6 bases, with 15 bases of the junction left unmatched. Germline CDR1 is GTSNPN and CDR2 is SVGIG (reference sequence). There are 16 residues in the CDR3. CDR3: CAWRGQGWALGAEAFF. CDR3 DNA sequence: TGTGCCTGGAGAGGACAGGGATGGGCCCTTGGGGCTGAAGCTTTCTTT.